Included here is one T cell receptor beta chain sequence, with context. The germline gene is not matched at one end of the junction; a read error may be the cause. This record comes from a study of T cells in Graves' hyperthyroidism and ophthalmopathy. This CDR3 comprises 17 residues. Pregnant or lactating patients were excluded, as were those with uncontrolled infection or other autoimmune disease. Amplification targeted TCR beta CDR3 regions from RNA transcripts. The HTBI primer set was used in a first-round RT-PCR of the TCR CDR3. TCRdb processed the multiplex PCR reads anew with MiXCR; each CDR3 protein has one entry. The sample has about 400,000 distinct CDR3 sequences; around 16% are singletons.

This clonotype originated in a woman aged 18 to 35 with Graves' hyperthyroidism. The chain combines TRBV12-3 or TRBV12-4 with TRBJ2-6; maybe TRBD1 (5 bases). The specimen was blood. The CDR3 sequence: CASSPLPHHSGANVLAF. DNA of the CDR3: TGTGCCAGCTCACCATTACCCCACCACTCTGGGGCCAACGTCCTGGCTTTC.